The sequence of this T cell receptor (beta chain) was determined in a study of CD8+CD57+ T cells in acquired aplastic anemia (dated by TCRdb to the late 2010s). Concerning the study at large: On average, sorted CD4+ and CD8+ cells yielded 2.5 to 3.5 ug of extracted DNA, with a range of about 0.18 to 30 ug. Mean read counts for healthy donor samples were approximately 10 million for CD4+ cells and about 12 million for CD8+ cells.

Findings and caveats that apply to the study as a whole: Twenty-nine CD8+ CDR3 sequences were shared between patients and controls but appeared highly expressed in patients and within their immunodominant clones. Patients and healthy controls showed no significant difference in CD8+ Simpson's diversity (P=0.060).

A word on this clonotype: What this receptor recognizes is not known. The CDR3 end shows no conserved phenylalanine or tryptophan, and so a read error is likely.

TCR repertoires of sorted CD4+ and CD8+ blood T cells from severe aplastic anemia patients and healthy subjects were deep-sequenced in the study. Ficoll-Paque density gradient centrifugation was used to isolate peripheral blood mononuclear cells. CD4+ and CD8+ T cells were sorted by FACS or magnetic beads before DNA extraction. Genomic DNA was used as template for profiling of TCR beta VDJ combinations and CDR3 sequences. An Illumina HiSeq 2000 was used for TCR repertoire sequencing. In the source study's methods: Repertoire assessment relied on Simpson's diversity index, CDR3 size and DJ length profiles, and TRBV/TRBJ rearrangement plots. Whichever DNA sequence was most abundant in the deep sequencing data was defined as the immunodominant clone. CDR3 amino acid sequences were checked for sharing across subjects and were also compared against the VDJdb database and published repertoires. TCRdb cleaned the public reads at Q25 with fastp, built clones with MiXCR and kept in-frame beta chains. Every distinct CDR3 protein forms one entry, paired with its most common genes and DNA. TCRdb assigned the V and J calls; the authors' analysis was not used. Counted in this sample were some 200,000 distinct CDR3 sequences; 60% to 65% of them appeared once. The ten largest make up about 31% of the sample.

CDR1 MNHNY and CDR2 SVGAGI were looked up in the germline V gene (reference sequence). The CDR3 adds up to 18 amino acids, both ends counted. The entry retains the CDR3 DNA only, 54 bases that are in frame from base 1. Compared with germline, V lacks 2 bases and J lacks 4 bases; bases without a gene match: 16. This clonotype originated in a human donor in good health. The chain is made from TRBV6-6 and TRBJ1-2; TRBD1 aligns with 7 central bases. The sequenced material came from sorted CD4+, CD8+, or CD8+CD57+ T cells (not recorded which) from PBMCs. Here the CDR3 is given as CASSYPISTGERSYGYTS. In nucleotide form, the sequence is TGTGCCAGCAGTTACCCTATCAGTACAGGGGAGCGGAGCTATGGCTACACCTCC.